The T cell receptor (delta chain) under discussion was sequenced for a study of γδ T cells in repeated Plasmodium falciparum infection. Looked up from germline, CDR1 is TSWWSYY and CDR2 is QGS. This CDR3 is 17 amino acids long. Vgamma9/Vdelta2+ and Vdelta2-negative gammadelta T cells were flow-sorted from PBMC for bulk sequencing. TCRdb re-called the multiplex PCR reads with CATT. The table shows approximately 90,000 delta-chain clones, with over 0.9% occurring only once. Concerning this clone: TCRdb's listed protein matches a much larger clone and diverges from this DNA's translation at residue 15, likely through a read error; the protein shown comes from the DNA.

The chain employs TRDV1 and TRDJ1; TRDD3 agrees at 9 bases. The sample comprised gamma-delta T cells from blood. This clonotype was obtained from a pool of human donors (malaria-infected and uninfected, not separated). Here the CDR3 reads CALGDSTGIRYSDKPIF. The DNA for the CDR3 is TGTGCTCTTGGGGATTCTACGGGGATACGATACAGCGATAAACCCATCTTT.